Sequencing of this T cell receptor beta chain was carried out in a study of blood T cell repertoires in COVID-19. For the study at large: The cDNA or gDNA used as material had been derived from T cells, B-cell-depleted T cells, or PBMCs.

CDR3 length: 14 residues. Germline values: CDR1 SGHAT, CDR2 FQNNGV. V lost 7 bases to trimming and J lost 3 bases, with 16 bases between them. Clones were sequenced by immunoSEQ multiplex PCR, and TCRdb holds only the in-frame ones, with some missing. The sample lists 270,000 or so clones, 85% occurring once. This clone appeared once. This receptor was obtained from a human donor in a cohort sampled during active COVID-19. V gene TRBV11-2 combines with J gene TRBJ2-7, with a possible D match to TRBD1 (5 bases). The sequencing input was peripheral blood. The CDR3, as DNA: TGTGCCAGCAACTCAGGAAGGGGCGGCTACGAGCAGTACTTC. This codes for CASNSGRGGYEQYF.